These T cell receptor beta chains were read from a single sample in a study of T-cell memory formation after mild COVID-19. TCRdb passed the 5' RACE reads through MiXCR, listing each CDR3 protein once. The table has approximately 350,000 distinct CDR3 sequences, around 30% seen once. Source material: PBMCs or a T cell subset sorted from them (not recorded which). These receptors were taken from an adult woman who had mild COVID-19 (a few samples of this study predate the infection). Cell type and time point are not known. Each CDR3 is given with its conserved first and last residue. D genes are given only for firm matches. Size values are once, few and many counts, or a class for expanded clones, and some rows have none.

j_call: TRBJ1-2
d_call: TRBD1
clone_size: few
v_call: TRBV5-1
cdr3_nt: TGCGCCAGCAGCGTGGGACAGGGGAGCTATGGCTACACCTTC
cdr3_aa: CASSVGQGSYGYTF

j_call: TRBJ2-7
d_call: -
clone_size: -
v_call: TRBV3-1
cdr3_nt: TGTGCCAGCAGCCTCTCCTCCCACGAGCAGTACTTC
cdr3_aa: CASSLSSHEQYF

j_call: TRBJ1-5
d_call: -
clone_size: -
v_call: TRBV25-1
cdr3_nt: TGTGCCAGCAGTGAAAAGGTCGGGGTCGGTCAGCCCCAGCATTTT
cdr3_aa: CASSEKVGVGQPQHF

j_call: TRBJ1-2
d_call: TRBD1
clone_size: -
v_call: TRBV20-1
cdr3_nt: TGCAGTGCTAGAGGGGGGGACAGCCCCTTACATGGCTACACCTTC
cdr3_aa: CSARGGDSPLHGYTF

j_call: TRBJ2-2
d_call: TRBD1
clone_size: -
v_call: TRBV5-1
cdr3_nt: TGCGCCAGCAGCTTGGAAGGACAGGGGGCGCGAGATATCGGGGAGCTGTTTTTT
cdr3_aa: CASSLEGQGARDIGELFF

j_call: TRBJ1-2
d_call: -
clone_size: few
v_call: TRBV20-1
cdr3_nt: TGCAGTGCTAGAGTCGTGGCAGGGATCGTTAGGTATGGCTACACCTTC
cdr3_aa: CSARVVAGIVRYGYTF

j_call: TRBJ2-7
d_call: -
clone_size: few
v_call: TRBV5-1
cdr3_nt: TGCGCCAGCAGCTCTACATTTTCCTACGAGCAGTACTTC
cdr3_aa: CASSSTFSYEQYF

j_call: TRBJ2-1
d_call: -
clone_size: few
v_call: TRBV5-6
cdr3_nt: TGTGCCAGCAGCCCAGGCGGGAACAATGAGCAGTTCTTC
cdr3_aa: CASSPGGNNEQFF

j_call: TRBJ2-1
d_call: TRBD1
clone_size: -
v_call: TRBV27
cdr3_nt: TGTGCCAGCAGCCGACCCGGGACAGGGCTTGGGAATGAGCAGTTCTTC
cdr3_aa: CASSRPGTGLGNEQFF

j_call: TRBJ1-4
d_call: -
clone_size: once
v_call: TRBV18
cdr3_nt: TGTGCCAGCTCACCAGATGAAAAACTGTTTTTT
cdr3_aa: CASSPDEKLFF

j_call: TRBJ2-2
d_call: -
clone_size: few
v_call: TRBV27
cdr3_nt: TGTGCCAGCAGTTGGGGGGATGGGACCGGGGAGCTGTTTTTT
cdr3_aa: CASSWGDGTGELFF

j_call: TRBJ1-1
d_call: TRBD1
clone_size: -
v_call: TRBV20-1
cdr3_nt: TGCAGTGCTAGAGCCCAGGGGGGCACTGAAGCTTTCTTT
cdr3_aa: CSARAQGGTEAFF

j_call: TRBJ1-5
d_call: -
clone_size: -
v_call: TRBV6-2/TRBV6-3
cdr3_nt: TGTGCCAGCAGTTACCGAGGTAGCAATCAGCCCCAGCATTTT
cdr3_aa: CASSYRGSNQPQHF

j_call: TRBJ2-3
d_call: TRBD2
clone_size: few
v_call: TRBV29-1
cdr3_nt: TGCAGCGTTGATTTGGGGGGGGGCACAGATACGCAGTATTTT
cdr3_aa: CSVDLGGGTDTQYF

j_call: TRBJ1-5
d_call: -
clone_size: -
v_call: TRBV6-2/TRBV6-3
cdr3_nt: TGTGCCAGCAGTTCCAATACAGGGAAGAGCAATCAGCCCCAGCATTTT
cdr3_aa: CASSSNTGKSNQPQHF

j_call: TRBJ2-5
d_call: TRBD2
clone_size: -
v_call: TRBV7-9
cdr3_nt: TGTGCCAGCAGCCCTAGCGGGAGTTCGAAAGAGACCCAGTACTTC
cdr3_aa: CASSPSGSSKETQYF

j_call: TRBJ2-7
d_call: TRBD2
clone_size: -
v_call: TRBV7-2
cdr3_nt: TGTGCCAGCAGCTCCCTAGCGGGAGGGTGGGAGCAGTACTTC
cdr3_aa: CASSSLAGGWEQYF

j_call: TRBJ2-7
d_call: TRBD2
clone_size: -
v_call: TRBV13
cdr3_nt: TGTGACAGCAGCCAGAGGAAGCGGGGGACACCCGAGCAGTACTTC
cdr3_aa: CDSSQRKRGTPEQYF

j_call: TRBJ2-7
d_call: TRBD1
clone_size: few
v_call: TRBV6-6
cdr3_nt: TGTGCCAGCAGTTACGGACAGGGACCCTACGAGCAGTACTTC
cdr3_aa: CASSYGQGPYEQYF

j_call: TRBJ2-5
d_call: -
clone_size: -
v_call: TRBV7-9
cdr3_nt: TGTGCCAGCACCGAGGGGCGGGAAGAGACCCAGTACTTC
cdr3_aa: CASTEGREETQYF

j_call: TRBJ2-1
d_call: -
clone_size: -
v_call: TRBV27
cdr3_nt: TGTGCCAGCAGTTTCCCTCCATGGAATGAGCAGTTCTTC
cdr3_aa: CASSFPPWNEQFF

j_call: TRBJ2-7
d_call: -
clone_size: -
v_call: TRBV5-1
cdr3_nt: TGCGCCAGCAGCCCAGGGGGGACAGTCAGTTACGAGCAGTACTTC
cdr3_aa: CASSPGGTVSYEQYF

j_call: TRBJ2-5
d_call: -
clone_size: many
v_call: TRBV5-1
cdr3_nt: TGCGCCAGCAGCTTGAAACTGGCGCAAGAGACCCAGTACTTC
cdr3_aa: CASSLKLAQETQYF

j_call: TRBJ2-1
d_call: TRBD2
clone_size: -
v_call: TRBV24-1
cdr3_nt: TGTGCCACCGTCTCTCCCGGGACTAGTGGGAGGAGTGAGCAGTTCTTC
cdr3_aa: CATVSPGTSGRSEQFF

j_call: TRBJ2-2
d_call: TRBD2
clone_size: -
v_call: TRBV2
cdr3_nt: TGTGCCAGCACCTTACTAGCGGGAGGGCCGGGCACCGGGGAGCTGTTTTTT
cdr3_aa: CASTLLAGGPGTGELFF

j_call: TRBJ2-1
d_call: TRBD2
clone_size: -
v_call: TRBV10-3
cdr3_nt: TGTGCCATCAGTGAGCCCGGAATGACTAGCGGGAGGTTCTTC
cdr3_aa: CAISEPGMTSGRFF

j_call: TRBJ2-1
d_call: TRBD2
clone_size: -
v_call: TRBV4-2
cdr3_nt: TGTGCCAGCAGCCAAGGCGGATATAGCGGGGGGGCTTCTAATGAGCAGTTCTTC
cdr3_aa: CASSQGGYSGGASNEQFF

j_call: TRBJ2-1
d_call: TRBD2
clone_size: -
v_call: TRBV4-3
cdr3_nt: TGCGCCAGCAGCCGAGACACTAGCGCCGCCTACAATGAGCAGTTCTTC
cdr3_aa: CASSRDTSAAYNEQFF

j_call: TRBJ1-1
d_call: -
clone_size: -
v_call: TRBV12-3/TRBV12-4
cdr3_nt: TGTGCCAGCAGTTTGGACATGGAAGCTTTCTTT
cdr3_aa: CASSLDMEAFF

j_call: TRBJ1-1
d_call: TRBD1
clone_size: few
v_call: TRBV5-1
cdr3_nt: TGCGCCAGCAGCTCGACAGGGGGAGGGAACACTGAAGCTTTCTTT
cdr3_aa: CASSSTGGGNTEAFF

j_call: TRBJ1-1
d_call: -
clone_size: -
v_call: TRBV7-9
cdr3_nt: TGTGCCAGCAGCTTGACCCCCCCTAGGGACTTTGAAGCTTTCTTT
cdr3_aa: CASSLTPPRDFEAFF